A selection of T cell receptor beta chains follows, all from one sample in a study of cytomegalovirus exposure and HLA in healthy donors. The protocol was immunoSEQ multiplex PCR, while the TCRdb copy is restricted to in-frame clones and leaves out a portion. The sample has about 150,000 clones, about 10% seen once; the top ten hold 1.8%. The source material was PBMCs. The receptors come from a man aged 45 to 65 in good health and CMV-seronegative. The CDR3 runs from the conserved cysteine through the conserved F or W. Fields, in order: V gene, J gene, D gene, clone size, CDR3 DNA, CDR3 protein. D genes are given only for firm matches. Size tells how often a clone was seen (once, few, many) or the class of an expanded clone, and some rows leave it out.

>TRBV19|TRBJ2-7|TRBD2|few
TGTGCCAGTAGTCCTCCCGGGACTAGCGCCCGCGAGCAGTACTTC
CASSPPGTSAREQYF
>TRBV19|TRBJ1-5|TRBD1|few
TGTGCCACCGAAAGCGGGACAGGATATCAGCCCCAGCATTTT
CATESGTGYQPQHF
>TRBV30|TRBJ2-7|-|-
TGTGCCTGGAGTGTAGGGCCGGGAGAGTACGAGCAGTACTTC
CAWSVGPGEYEQYF
>TRBV5-4|TRBJ1-1|TRBD1|few
TGTGCCAGCAGCCTTGAGCCCCCAGGGGGCGGAGCCCTGAACACTGAAGCTTTCTTT
CASSLEPPGGGALNTEAFF
>TRBV4-1|TRBJ2-3|TRBD1|-
TGCGCCAGCAGCCAAGACGGGACAGGGGGCGCGACAGATACGCAGTATTTT
CASSQDGTGGATDTQYF
>TRBV7-3|TRBJ1-1|TRBD1|-
TGTGCCAGCAGTCGGACAGGTGTGGACACTGAAGCTTTCTTT
CASSRTGVDTEAFF
>TRBV14|TRBJ2-3|-|few
TGTGCCAGCAGCCAAGATCGTCCTTTCAGTCTCACAGATACGCAGTATTTT
CASSQDRPFSLTDTQYF
>TRBV6-5|TRBJ1-3|TRBD1|once
TGTGCCAGCAGTCCGGACAGGTCTGGAAACACCATATATTTT
CASSPDRSGNTIYF
>TRBV19|TRBJ1-1|-|-
TGTGCCAGTAGTACAGTATCCAGCACTGAAGCTTTCTTT
CASSTVSSTEAFF
>TRBV19|TRBJ1-2|TRBD1|few
TGTGCCAGTAGTCGACAGGGCCGGGATGGCTACACCTTC
CASSRQGRDGYTF
>TRBV19|TRBJ2-7|TRBD1|few
TGTGCCAGTAGTCAAACAGGGGGTCGTAACTACGAGCAGTACTTC
CASSQTGGRNYEQYF
>TRBV6-6|TRBJ1-4|TRBD1|few
TGTGCCAGCAGTACCCGACAGGGGATCGGAGAAAAACTGTTTTTT
CASSTRQGIGEKLFF
>TRBV30|TRBJ2-4|-|-
TGTGCCTGGAGTCCCGGGGCCAAAAACATTCAGTACTTC
CAWSPGAKNIQYF
>TRBV5-1|TRBJ1-2|TRBD1|few
TGCGCCAGCAGCTTGGCCGGGACAGAGAGACCCTATGGCTACACCTTC
CASSLAGTERPYGYTF
>TRBV15|TRBJ1-5|-|-
TGTGCCACCAGCCCTCGAAGGGGGTACAATCAGCCCCAGCATTTT
CATSPRRGYNQPQHF
>TRBV5-8|TRBJ2-1|-|few
TGTGCCAGCAGCTCCAGAGCAGGGTATATTATCAATGAGCAGTTCTTC
CASSSRAGYIINEQFF
>TRBV30|TRBJ1-6|-|few
TGTGCCTGGATTAGTACCTTCAATTCACCCCTCCACTTT
CAWISTFNSPLHF
>TRBV5-4|TRBJ2-3|-|once
TGTGCCAGCAGCCCCACTCCCAGACAGGTTATCACAGATACGCAGTATTTT
CASSPTPRQVITDTQYF
>TRBV6-5|TRBJ1-1|-|few
TGTGCCAGCCAATCCCGGGGAAGAAACACTGAAGCTTTCTTT
CASQSRGRNTEAFF
>TRBV28|TRBJ2-7|-|-
TGTGCCAGCAGTCCCGTCATACTCGGCTACGAGCAGTACTTC
CASSPVILGYEQYF
>TRBV7-8|TRBJ1-5|-|-
TGTGCCAGCAGCTTAGGTCGGAAGACGGGACAGCCCCAGCATTTT
CASSLGRKTGQPQHF
>TRBV28|TRBJ2-7|TRBD1|-
TGTGCCAGCAGTGGACAGGGACCGTACTACGAGCAGTACTTC
CASSGQGPYYEQYF
>TRBV9|TRBJ2-1|-|-
TGTGCCAGCAGCCCCGTCGTGCGGGGCGGTGATGAGCAGTTCTTC
CASSPVVRGGDEQFF
>TRBV6-4|TRBJ2-3|-|-
TGTGCCAGCAGTGATATGGGGGCGGCATCAGATACGCAGTATTTT
CASSDMGAASDTQYF
>TRBV27|TRBJ1-4|-|-
TGTGCCAGCAGTTGGGGTCGAGGCGGGAATGAAAAACTGTTTTTT
CASSWGRGGNEKLFF
>TRBV5-1|TRBJ2-5|TRBD1|-
TGCGCCAGCAGCTCTCGGACAGGGGGCGGAGAGACCCAGTACTTC
CASSSRTGGGETQYF
>TRBV7-6|TRBJ2-1|-|few
TGTGCCAGCAGCTTAGCGCAGGGGTCCCACAATGAGCAGTTCTTC
CASSLAQGSHNEQFF
>TRBV11-2|TRBJ2-7|-|-
TGTGCCAGCCTCAAGGAGAGCCCATCGCAGGAGCAGTACTTC
CASLKESPSQEQYF
>TRBV15|TRBJ2-3|TRBD2|few
TGTGCCACCAGGAAACTAGCGGAGAGCACAGATACGCAGTATTTT
CATRKLAESTDTQYF
>TRBV25-1|TRBJ1-2|TRBD1|-
TGTGCCAGCAGTGACACAGACAGGGTTGGCTACACCTTC
CASSDTDRVGYTF
>TRBV7-9|TRBJ2-7|-|-
TGTGCCAGCAGCTCCCCGAGGGTGGTCGAGCAGTACTTC
CASSSPRVVEQYF
>TRBV4-2|TRBJ2-5|-|few
TGTGCCAGCAGCCAAGAGAGGGGGGGCGGGGGAGAGACCCAGTACTTC
CASSQERGGGGETQYF
>TRBV2|TRBJ1-4|-|-
TGTGCCAGCAGTGACCCAGGGAATGAAAAACTGTTTTTT
CASSDPGNEKLFF
>TRBV2|TRBJ2-2|TRBD2|-
TGTGCCACGTTGGGCGAGCGGGAGGATAATAGGGACACCGGGGAGCTGTTTTTT
CATLGEREDNRDTGELFF
>TRBV5-1|TRBJ2-1|-|few
TGCGCCAGCAGCCCGGGACTCCACACTGGAGAGCAGTTCTTC
CASSPGLHTGEQFF
>TRBV7-9|TRBJ1-1|-|few
TGTGCCAGCAGCTTAGAAGAAATAAGCCTTACGGTGAACACTGAAGCTTTCTTT
CASSLEEISLTVNTEAFF
>TRBV15|TRBJ2-1|-|few
TGTGCCACCAGCAGACCATACTCGGGTGAGCAGTTCTTC
CATSRPYSGEQFF
>TRBV27|TRBJ2-3|TRBD2|few
TGTGCCAGCAGTCCAAGCGGGGGGGCCGCAGATACGCAGTATTTT
CASSPSGGAADTQYF
>TRBV30|TRBJ2-2|-|few
TGTGCCTGGAGTGCCCGGGAGCACGGGGAGCTGTTTTTT
CAWSAREHGELFF
>TRBV11-2|TRBJ2-7|-|few
TGTGCCAGCAGCTTCGGTGAGAGAACCTACGAGCAGTACTTC
CASSFGERTYEQYF